This TCR beta chain was identified in a study of T cell responses to AZD1222 COVID-19 vaccine. General study findings and limits: Reports indicate that nearly half of spike-specific TCRs are directed at unmutated variant regions.

Trimming removed 6 bases from V and 5 bases from J, with 7 bases in between. This CDR3 comprises 12 residues. Germline V CDR1 and CDR2: MNHEY, SVGAGI. Clones were sequenced by immunoSEQ multiplex PCR, and TCRdb holds only the in-frame ones, with some missing. The sample includes 90,000 to 120,000 clones, 90% to 95% of them seen just once. This clone was seen a single time. Its target is not known. The starting material was peripheral blood, obtained on day 0 of AZD1222 vaccination. V usage is TRBV6-5 and J usage is TRBJ1-4, with D maybe TRBD1 (6 bases). The sequence was obtained from an adult in good health. The CDR3 sequence: CASRQGNEKLFF. The CDR3 DNA follows: TGTGCCAGCAGACAGGGAAATGAAAAACTGTTTTTT.